These 3 T cell receptor beta chains share one sample of origin, sequenced in a study of shared clonotypes between healthy human individuals. Method: immunoSEQ multiplex PCR; TCRdb's copy keeps in-frame clones and lacks some. The repertoire holds a few million clones, with roughly 93% as singletons. Naive CD8 cells were CD45RO-negative, positively selected for CCR7, excluding terminally differentiated effector memory CD45RA+ cells. Sample: naive CD8+ T cells from PBMCs. Receptor source: a man aged 18 to 29 in good health. Some clones in this sample may be carry-over from other donors' samples.

V and J are TRBV5-6 and TRBJ2-3, with D tentatively TRBD2 (5 bases). Germline assignment: CDR1 SGHDT and CDR2 YYEEEE. This CDR3 comprises 14 residues. V was pared by 5 bases and J by 3 bases, with 13 bases between. The CDR3 loop is CASSDGSPTDTQYF. The CDR3 DNA reads TGTGCCAGCAGTGATGGGAGTCCGACAGATACGCAGTATTTT.

For the CDR3, the DNA is TGTGCCAGCAAGTCTGGGTCGGGCTACGAGCAGTACTTC. Amino acid sequence: CASKSGSGYEQYF. This chain joins TRBV27 and TRBJ2-7; D is undetermined. V was trimmed by 7 bases and J by 3 bases, leaving 13 bases between them. Per germline, CDR1 MNHEY and CDR2 SMNVEV (reference sequence). The CDR3 runs to 13 residues.

The chain joins TRBV7-9 to TRBJ2-3; D is ambiguous. The CDR3 totals 14 residues. CDR1 is SEHNR and CDR2 is FQNEAQ in the germline V gene (reference sequence). The ends were cut back, 2 bases at V and 4 bases at J, with 10 bases in the middle. CDR3 sequence (DNA): TGTGCCAGCAGCTTATTCTCCCGGCCAGATACGCAGTATTTT. Translation gives CASSLFSRPDTQYF. The variable domain in full, completed from reference TRBV7-9 and TRBJ2-3, reads DTGVSQNPRHKITKRGQNVTFRCDPISEHNRLYWYRQTLGQGPEFLTYFQNEAQLEKSRLLSDRFSAERPKGSFSTLEIQRTEQGDSAMYLCASSLFSRPDTQYFGPGTRLTVL.